This T cell receptor (beta chain) was identified in a study of CXCR3-negative and CXCR3-positive naive CD8 T cells. To note about this clonotype: Its antigen is unknown.

It was by 5' RACE with UMI labels that the TRB cDNA libraries were prepared. TCRdb reworked the 5' RACE reads into one entry per CDR3 protein, no DNA. The sample totals approximately 65,000 distinct CDR3 sequences. In germline, CDR1 is SQVTM, CDR2 ANQGSEA. This CDR3 region has 12 residues. The study, taken as a whole, reports: With respect to TRBV-TRBJ usage, naive CXCR3-negative and CXCR3-positive cells were similar; memory differed. CXCR3-negative naive cells had less hydrophobic TRB CDR3s than did CXCR3-positive naive cells.

The clonotype originates from a human donor in good health. Some clones in this sample may be carry-over from other donors' samples. The chain joins TRBV29-1 to TRBJ2-7; TCRdb proposes TRBD1, but this gene call is untestable without DNA. Sequenced sample: naive CXCR3+ CD8+ T cells from blood. This sample's subset: CD45RO-CCR7+CD27+CD95- naive CD8+ T cells expressing CXCR3 (TNR3+). The CDR3 is CSVEDEGGKQYF.